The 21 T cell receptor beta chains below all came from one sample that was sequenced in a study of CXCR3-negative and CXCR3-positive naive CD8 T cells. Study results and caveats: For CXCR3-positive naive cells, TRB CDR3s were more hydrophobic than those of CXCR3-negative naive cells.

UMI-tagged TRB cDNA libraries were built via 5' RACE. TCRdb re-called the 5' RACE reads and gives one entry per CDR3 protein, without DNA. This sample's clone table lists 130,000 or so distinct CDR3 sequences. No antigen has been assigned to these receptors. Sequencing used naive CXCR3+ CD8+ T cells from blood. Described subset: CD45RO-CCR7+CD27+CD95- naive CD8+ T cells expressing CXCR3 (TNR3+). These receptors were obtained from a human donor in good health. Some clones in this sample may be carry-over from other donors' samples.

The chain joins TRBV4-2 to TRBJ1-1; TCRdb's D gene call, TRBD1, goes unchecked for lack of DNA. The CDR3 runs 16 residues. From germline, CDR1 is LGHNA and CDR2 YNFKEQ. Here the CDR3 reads CASSQVQGTLNTEAFF.

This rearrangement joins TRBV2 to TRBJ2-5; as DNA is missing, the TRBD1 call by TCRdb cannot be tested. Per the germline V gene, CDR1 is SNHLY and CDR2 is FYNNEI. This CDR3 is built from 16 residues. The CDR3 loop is CASSDPLALGVWTQYF.

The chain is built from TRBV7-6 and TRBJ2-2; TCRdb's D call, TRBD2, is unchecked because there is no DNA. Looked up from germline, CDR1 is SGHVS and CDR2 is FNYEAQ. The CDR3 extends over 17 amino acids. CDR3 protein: CASSHPRGGRNTGELFF.

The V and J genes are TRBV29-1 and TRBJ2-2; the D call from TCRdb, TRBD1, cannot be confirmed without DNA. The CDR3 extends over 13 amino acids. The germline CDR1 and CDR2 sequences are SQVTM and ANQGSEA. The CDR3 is CSVFQGGTGELFF.

The CDR3 spells CSVEGVNTEAFF. The V call is TRBV29-1, the J call TRBJ1-1. CDR3 length equals 12 residues. Germline loops: CDR1 SQVTM, CDR2 ANQGSEA.

The CDR3 reads CASDHAMGGWSQPQHF. V is TRBV19 and J is TRBJ1-5; the TRBD1 assignment by TCRdb is unverifiable without DNA. Per germline, CDR1 LNHDA and CDR2 SQIVND (reference sequence). The CDR3 sequence is 16 residues long.

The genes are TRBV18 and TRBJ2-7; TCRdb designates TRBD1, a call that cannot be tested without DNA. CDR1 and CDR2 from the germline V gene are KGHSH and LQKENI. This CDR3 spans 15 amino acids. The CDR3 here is CASSPRGVQGHEQYF.

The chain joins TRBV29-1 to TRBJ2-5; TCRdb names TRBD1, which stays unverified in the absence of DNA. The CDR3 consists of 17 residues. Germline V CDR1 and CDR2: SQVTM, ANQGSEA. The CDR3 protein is CSVEDYSFEGAGETQYF.

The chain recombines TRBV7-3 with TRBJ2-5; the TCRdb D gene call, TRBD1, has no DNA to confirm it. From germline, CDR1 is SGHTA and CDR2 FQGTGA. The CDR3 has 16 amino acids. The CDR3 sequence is CASSSAGTGFGETQYF. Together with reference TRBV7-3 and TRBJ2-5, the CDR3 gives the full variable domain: GAGVSQTPSNKVTEKGKYVELRCDPISGHTALYWYRQSLGQGPEFLIYFQGTGAADDSGLPNDRFFAVRPEGSVSTLKIQRTERGDSAVYLCASSSAGTGFGETQYFGPGTRLLVL.

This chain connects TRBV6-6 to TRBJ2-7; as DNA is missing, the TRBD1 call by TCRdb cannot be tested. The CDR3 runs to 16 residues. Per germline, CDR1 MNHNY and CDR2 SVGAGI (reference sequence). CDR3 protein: CASSDQDRVTHYEQYF.

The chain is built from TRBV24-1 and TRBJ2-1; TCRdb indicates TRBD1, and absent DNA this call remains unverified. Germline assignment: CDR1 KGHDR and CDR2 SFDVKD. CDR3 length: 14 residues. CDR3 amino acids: CATSKGGPHNEQFF.

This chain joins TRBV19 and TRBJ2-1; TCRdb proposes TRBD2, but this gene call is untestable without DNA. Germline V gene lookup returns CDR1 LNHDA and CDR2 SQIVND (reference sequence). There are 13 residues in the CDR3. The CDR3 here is CASEAGGYNEQFF.

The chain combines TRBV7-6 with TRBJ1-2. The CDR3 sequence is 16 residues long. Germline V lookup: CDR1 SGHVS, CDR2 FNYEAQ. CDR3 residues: CASSLKGDIAVLGYTF.

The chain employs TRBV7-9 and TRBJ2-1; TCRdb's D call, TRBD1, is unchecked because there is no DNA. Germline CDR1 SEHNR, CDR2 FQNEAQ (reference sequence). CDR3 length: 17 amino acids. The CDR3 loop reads CASSLPHGTPFYNEQFF. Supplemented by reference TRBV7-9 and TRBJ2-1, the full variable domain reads DTGVSQNPRHKITKRGQNVTFRCDPISEHNRLYWYRQTLGQGPEFLTYFQNEAQLEKSRLLSDRFSAERPKGSFSTLEIQRTEQGDSAMYLCASSLPHGTPFYNEQFFGPGTRLTVL.

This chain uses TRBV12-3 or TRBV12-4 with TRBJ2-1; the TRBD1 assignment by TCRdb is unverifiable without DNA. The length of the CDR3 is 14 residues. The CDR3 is CASSRTGSYNEQFF.

CDR3 amino acids: CASSLDRRLGTEAFF. This chain uses TRBV7-8 with TRBJ1-1. Germline loops: CDR1 SGHVS, CDR2 FQNEAQ. This CDR3 region has 15 residues.

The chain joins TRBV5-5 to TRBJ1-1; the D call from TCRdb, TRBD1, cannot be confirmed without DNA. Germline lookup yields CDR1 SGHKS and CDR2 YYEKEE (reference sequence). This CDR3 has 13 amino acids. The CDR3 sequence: CASSFSGFAEAFF.

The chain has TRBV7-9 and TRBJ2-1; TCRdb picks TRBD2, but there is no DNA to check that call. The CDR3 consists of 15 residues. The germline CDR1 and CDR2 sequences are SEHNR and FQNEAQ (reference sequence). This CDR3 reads CASTNHGRDLPEQFF.

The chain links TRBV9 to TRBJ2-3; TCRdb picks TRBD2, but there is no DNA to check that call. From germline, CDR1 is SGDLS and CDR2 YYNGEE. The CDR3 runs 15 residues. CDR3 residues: CASSVESGSTDTQYF.

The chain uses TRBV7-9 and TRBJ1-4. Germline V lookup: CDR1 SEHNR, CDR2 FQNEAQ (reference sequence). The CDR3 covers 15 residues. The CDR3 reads CASSLGGGKLEKLFF.

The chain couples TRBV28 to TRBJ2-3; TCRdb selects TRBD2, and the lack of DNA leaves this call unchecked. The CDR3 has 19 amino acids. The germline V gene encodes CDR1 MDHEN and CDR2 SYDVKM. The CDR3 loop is CASSFPPAGRLAARDTQYF.